These 21 T cell receptor beta chains share one sample of origin, sequenced in a study of T cells in Graves' hyperthyroidism and ophthalmopathy. Amplification of TCR beta CDR3 regions was performed using RNA transcripts as template. The TCR CDR3 was amplified in a first-round RT-PCR using the HTBI primer set. Each CDR3 protein is one row after TCRdb ran MiXCR on the multiplex PCR reads. This sample has about 620,000 distinct CDR3 sequences, with 15% to 20% found just once. Sequenced: blood. These receptors originate from a woman in her twenties or thirties with Graves' hyperthyroidism.

There are a few counts of this clonotype. V is TRBV6-2 or TRBV6-3 and J is TRBJ2-7, with TRBD1 identical over 8 bases. Germline-derived CDR1 and CDR2 are MNHEY and SVGEGT. V gave up 6 bases and J gave up 4 bases; unmatched junction bases: 8. The CDR3 totals 14 residues. CDR3 nucleotides: TGTGCCAGCAGCCCTGGGGACAGGCTTTACGAGCAGTACTTC. Residues: CASSPGDRLYEQYF.

This clonotype was counted many times. The chain employs TRBV7-9 and TRBJ2-1; TRBD1 matches 10 bases. Germline V gene lookup returns CDR1 SEHNR and CDR2 FQNEAQ (reference sequence). The junction had 6 bases not matched to a gene; V was cut back by 6 bases and J by 1 base. The CDR3 consists of 16 residues. The CDR3 region has the DNA TGTGCCAGCAGAGGGACAGGGGTTGGGTCCTACAATGAGCAGTTCTTC. Translation: CASRGTGVGSYNEQFF.

This clonotype was counted ten times or more. The chain recombines TRBV20-1 with TRBJ2-7; D may match TRBD1 or TRBD2 (5 bases each). Germline loops: CDR1 DFQATT, CDR2 SNEGSKA (reference sequence). This CDR3 is built from 13 residues. The V and J ends lost 0 bases and 3 bases respectively, with 9 bases between them. CDR3 sequence: CSARDRDVYEQYF. For the CDR3, the DNA is TGCAGTGCTAGAGATCGGGACGTCTACGAGCAGTACTTC.

This chain joins TRBV5-6 and TRBJ1-2; D not resolved. Per the germline V gene, CDR1 is SGHDT and CDR2 is YYEEEE. Trimming left V 4 bases short and J 8 bases short, with 15 bases between. This CDR3 is built from 13 residues. Here the CDR3 DNA reads TGTGCCAGCAGCCCGTCGAGGGTTTCCGGCTACACCTTC. It encodes CASSPSRVSGYTF.

This clonotype was seen more than once but under ten times. The chain is built from TRBV5-1 and TRBJ1-1, with D uncertain. This CDR3 spans 16 amino acids. Germline assignment: CDR1 SGHRS and CDR2 YFSETQ. With 0 bases removed from V and 1 base from J, the gap between germline ends came to 13 bases. The CDR3 spells CASSLGTGSRNTEAFF. CDR3 in DNA: TGCGCCAGCAGCTTGGGCACGGGGAGTCGGAACACTGAAGCTTTCTTT.

This clonotype was counted at least ten times. The J gene is TRBJ2-7, the V gene TRBV7-9; no clear D gene. The CDR3 loop spans 15 amino acids. Germline V CDR1 and CDR2: SEHNR, FQNEAQ (reference sequence). Trimming took 3 bases from V and 2 from J, leaving 14 bases between them. The CDR3 here is CASSFGVPGTYEQYF. The CDR3 region has the DNA TGTGCCAGCAGCTTCGGTGTACCCGGAACCTACGAGCAGTACTTC.

This rearrangement joins TRBV10-3 to TRBJ2-1; 7 nucleotides agree with TRBD2. The CDR3 loop spans 13 amino acids. Germline V gives CDR1 ENHRY, CDR2 SYGVKD. The junction had 4 bases not matched to a gene; V was cut back by 2 bases and J by 9 bases. The CDR3 sequence: CAISEGLEPEQFF. In nucleotides, the CDR3 is TGTGCCATCAGTGAGGGACTAGAACCTGAGCAGTTCTTC.

The CDR3 region has the DNA TGTGCCATCAGTGGGGAGGAGGCCTACGAGCAGTACTTC. It codes for CAISGEEAYEQYF. The rearrangement links TRBV10-3 to TRBJ2-7; perhaps TRBD2 as D (6 bases). Trimming removed 4 bases at V and 2 bases at J, with 9 bases between. Germline loops: CDR1 ENHRY, CDR2 SYGVKD. CDR3 length: 13 residues.

This clonotype was recorded at least ten times. The chain has TRBV12-3 or TRBV12-4 and TRBJ2-3, with TRBD2 as a possible D gene (6 bases). The germline V and J ends were trimmed by 2 bases and 0 bases, with 12 bases remaining between them. The CDR3 extends over 16 amino acids. CDR3 sequence: CASSLPRRGSTDTQYF. The CDR3 DNA reads TGTGCCAGCAGTTTACCCCGACGGGGGAGCACAGATACGCAGTATTTT.

The chain uses TRBV20-1 and TRBJ2-5; D is undetermined. The germline CDR1 and CDR2 sequences are DFQATT and SNEGSKA (reference sequence). CDR3 length equals 15 residues. Trimming removed 2 bases from V and 2 bases from J, with 15 bases in between. The CDR3 DNA is TGCAGTGCTAGAAAGTACGAAGTAAGACAAGAGACCCAGTACTTC. Translation gives CSARKYEVRQETQYF.

V usage is TRBV13 and J usage is TRBJ1-1, with 9 bases identical to TRBD1. This CDR3 contains 18 residues. CDR1 is PRHDT, CDR2 FYEKMQ, per germline (reference sequence). Trimming removed 0 bases from V and 1 base from J; junction bases left unmatched: 9. The CDR3, as DNA: TGTGCCAGCAGCTTAGGCCTGGGGACAGGGTTCAAGAACACTGAAGCTTTCTTT. Its translation is CASSLGLGTGFKNTEAFF.

This clonotype appeared a single time. This chain connects TRBV5-1 to TRBJ2-2; 8 bases match TRBD2. Germline-derived CDR1 and CDR2 are SGHRS and YFSETQ. V dropped 5 bases and J dropped 7; count of bases not matched to a gene: 7. The CDR3 consists of 14 residues. The CDR3 sequence is CASRIREGSGELFF. CDR3 DNA: TGCGCCAGCAGAATCCGGGAGGGGAGCGGGGAGCTGTTTTTT.

The gene calls are TRBV24-1 and TRBJ2-1, with 8 bases identical to TRBD2. This CDR3 is built from 16 residues. J gave up 4 bases and V 9 bases, and 13 bases lay outside the gene matches. Germline V gene sequence: CDR1 KGHDR, CDR2 SFDVKD. In nucleotides, the CDR3 is TGTGCCACCGGTGTACCCGTAGCGGGAACGTACAATGAGCAGTTCTTC. Protein product: CATGVPVAGTYNEQFF.

This clonotype showed up many times. The V call is TRBV2, the J call TRBJ2-7, with D possibly TRBD1 on 6 matching bases. CDR1 and CDR2 from the germline V gene are SNHLY and FYNNEI. This CDR3 is built from 14 residues. V lost 4 bases to trimming and J lost 4 bases, with 14 bases between them. CDR3 nucleotides: TGTGCCAGCAGTGGGCGGTCAGGGGTGTACGAGCAGTACTTC. Translating it yields CASSGRSGVYEQYF.

The table lists this clonotype with many counts. This chain joins TRBV27 and TRBJ2-1; D tentatively fits TRBD1 or TRBD2 (5 bases each). The CDR3 is 18 amino acids. V was trimmed by 6 bases and J by 5 bases, leaving 26 bases between them. Germline CDR1 reads MNHEY; CDR2 reads SMNVEV (reference sequence). The CDR3 DNA reads TGTGCCAGCAGGCGAGGGACGTACCCTCCTTCCCTTGACAATGAGCAGTTCTTC. Translation gives CASRRGTYPPSLDNEQFF.

This clonotype appeared many times. The rearrangement uses TRBV11-2 and TRBJ2-1, with D uncertain. Germline lookup yields CDR1 SGHAT and CDR2 FQNNGV. Deletions cut 4 bases from V and 8 bases from J, with 9 bases between. This CDR3 spans 12 amino acids. This CDR3 reads CASSSRLDEQFF. CDR3 coding DNA: TGTGCCAGCAGCTCTCGACTGGATGAGCAGTTCTTC.

CDR3 amino acids: CASSQGDRLPYNEQFF. CDR3 DNA: TGCGCCAGCAGCCAAGGGGACAGGTTACCCTACAATGAGCAGTTCTTC. The rearrangement joins TRBV4-1 to TRBJ2-1; 8 bases map to TRBD1. Germline V gene data show CDR1 as MGHRA and CDR2 as YSYEKL. Losses at the gene ends were 1 base for V and 2 bases for J; bases not matched to a gene: 4. This CDR3 is built from 16 residues.

This clonotype occurred a few times. The CDR3 DNA is TGTGCCACCCGCCAGGGAGGGGGCAACGAGCAGTACTTC. This encodes CATRQGGGNEQYF. V and J are TRBV28 and TRBJ2-7; D is tentatively TRBD1 or TRBD2 (7 bases each). The germline V and J ends were trimmed by 10 bases and 5 bases, with 18 bases remaining between them. The CDR3 consists of 13 residues. Germline values: CDR1 MDHEN, CDR2 SYDVKM.

The chain carries TRBV2 and TRBJ2-5, with 8 bases lining up with TRBD1. With 5 bases clipped from V and 6 bases from J, the junction kept 2 bases outside the gene matches. The CDR3 has 12 residues. CDR1 is SNHLY, CDR2 FYNNEI, per germline. CDR3 loop: CASSWTGQTQYF. CDR3 DNA sequence: TGTGCCAGCAGTTGGACAGGGCAGACCCAGTACTTC.

This sequence joins TRBV20-1 and TRBJ2-5, with 10 nucleotides matching TRBD1. Trimming cost V 5 bases and J 5 bases; bases outside gene matches: 5. Germline CDR1 DFQATT, CDR2 SNEGSKA (reference sequence). This CDR3 contains 13 residues. The CDR3 DNA follows: TGCAGTGCTGATCCGGGACAGGGGGAGACCCAGTACTTC. Residues: CSADPGQGETQYF.

The table lists this clonotype with a few counts. This chain uses TRBV7-6 with TRBJ1-1; 8 bases fit TRBD1. The ends lost 2 bases at V and 4 bases at J; junction bases unmatched: 6. Germline V CDR1 and CDR2: SGHVS, FNYEAQ. The CDR3 has 15 residues. The CDR3 DNA is TGTGCCAGCAGCTTAAAACAGGGGGGGGTCACTGAAGCTTTCTTT. This translates into CASSLKQGGVTEAFF.